Listed below are T cell receptor beta chains from one sample, sequenced in a study of OX40 agonist ivuxolimab in advanced cancers. TCRdb's copy holds only in-frame clones and misses some; the assay was immunoSEQ multiplex PCR. The table shows about 84,000 clones, with more than 70% occurring only once. The sequencing used CD4+ or CD8+ T cells sorted from blood, collected in a trial of the OX40 agonist ivuxolimab. The receptors stem from an adult with an advanced solid tumor such as melanoma, head and neck, liver or kidney cancer. The conserved cysteine and the conserved F or W are not part of the CDR3 here.

TRBJ1-1,TRBV6-5,12,ASSYRGGGTEAF
TRBJ1-2,TRBV6-5,11,ASSYSTETGYT
TRBJ1-1,TRBV4-1,13,ASSHLFRQNTEAF
TRBJ1-1,TRBV12-5,10,ASGLSTAEAF
TRBJ2-2,TRBV30,12,AWNLAGSTGELF
TRBJ1-4,TRBV7-9,13,ASSLAARGAEKLF
TRBJ2-5,TRBV7-3,11,ASSLSPQETQY
TRBJ2-5,TRBV11-3,13,ASSSGGAGQETQY
TRBJ2-5,TRBV18,11,ASSSDLLETQY
TRBJ1-1,TRBV27,13,ASSFKPPAEPKAF
TRBJ1-3,TRBV19,13,ASSFQVSSGNTIY
TRBJ1-6,TRBV7-9,12,ASSLGQDNSPLH
TRBJ1-5,TRBV27,10,ASSAGRQPQH
TRBJ1-1,TRBV15,14,ATMRGGTGKNTEAF
TRBJ1-6,TRBV5-4,13,ASTAEQGGGSPLH
TRBJ1-3,TRBV9,12,ASSGQISGNTIY
TRBJ2-2,TRBV7-9,17,ASSLARLAGGKNTGELF
TRBJ2-3,TRBV5-1,13,ASRPQGPSTDTQY
TRBJ2-2,TRBV14,13,ASSARVGGTGELF
TRBJ1-1,TRBV30,10,AWTRAKTEAF
TRBJ2-4,TRBV19,11,ASSLGLGNIQY
TRBJ2-1,TRBV7-2,12,ASSRGFPPPKQF
TRBJ2-1,TRBV7-9,10,ASSLINYEQF
TRBJ2-7,TRBV28,12,ASSPSGESYEQY
TRBJ1-4,TRBV9,12,ASSPGGAGEKLF
TRBJ2-2,TRBV5-6,14,ASHRRETGGSGELF
TRBJ2-5,TRBV11-3,15,ASSLILNRVRRETQY
TRBJ1-5,TRBV7-8,11,ASSPSTIQPQH
TRBJ2-3,TRBV7-2,12,ASSLAVGTDTQY
TRBJ2-7,TRBV6-5,13,ATTKSGTVTYEQY
TRBJ2-6,TRBV5-1,12,ASYRGSGANVLT
TRBJ2-7,TRBV2,12,ASLMAGGSYEQY
TRBJ2-5,TRBV11-2,10,ASSLDRETQY
TRBJ1-1,TRBV9,12,ASSPRLGGTEAF
TRBJ2-1,TRBV2,12,ASSEMGTSGGGL
TRBJ1-3,TRBV28,13,ASSLPQGYEDTIY
TRBJ1-1,TRBV7-3,11,ASSSQPNTEAF
TRBJ1-3,TRBV5-6,16,ASSSLSNRGSGGNTIY
TRBJ1-6,TRBV9,14,ASSATESRQNSPLH
TRBJ2-3,TRBV2,12,ASSVAASTDTQY
TRBJ2-2,TRBV5-4,12,ASSSLTGTGELF
TRBJ2-7,TRBV5-1,14,ASSLVSPGAFYEQY
TRBJ1-5,TRBV11-2,15,ASSLDRPTGSPQPQH
TRBJ2-3,TRBV29-1,12,SILGGPGTDTQY
TRBJ2-5,TRBV19,11,ASSIARAETQY
TRBJ1-1,TRBV5-4,12,ASSRRQGHTEAF
TRBJ1-1,TRBV5-1,12,ASSLSQGAPEAF
TRBJ1-2,TRBV27,13,ASSFSTVSNYGYT
TRBJ2-3,TRBV5-1,10,ASSNSRDTQY
TRBJ1-1,TRBV19,11,ASRGQVYTEAF
TRBJ1-6,TRBV7-9,13,ASSPPGTGYSPLH
TRBJ2-5,TRBV5-1,12,ASSLESIEETQY
TRBJ2-5,TRBV5-1,10,ASSLESETQY
TRBJ1-1,TRBV19,11,ASSIDPTGKAF
TRBJ1-1,TRBV6-5,12,ASRTIGVNTEAF
TRBJ2-2,TRBV9,12,ASSETSGTGELF
TRBJ2-3,TRBV5-1,13,ASSLGGTSTDTQY